This T cell receptor beta chain was identified in a study of immune cell composition in non-small cell lung cancer. Germline V gene lookup returns CDR1 SSHAT and CDR2 FNYEAQ (reference sequence). V lost 5 bases and J lost 1; bases outside the gene matches: 4. There are 16 residues in the CDR3. Sequencing used immunoSEQ multiplex PCR; TCRdb keeps in-frame clones, though not all of them. The top ten hold around 35% of the sample, which has about 2,500 clones, 82% seen once. The J gene is TRBJ2-3, the V gene TRBV7-7, with 12 bases lining up with TRBD2. The TCR sequence derives from a human donor with non-small cell lung cancer. The sample was lung tumor tissue. The CDR3 sequence: CASSLTSGGRTDTQYF. For the CDR3, the DNA is TGTGCCAGCAGCCTGACTAGCGGGGGCCGCACAGATACGCAGTATTTT.